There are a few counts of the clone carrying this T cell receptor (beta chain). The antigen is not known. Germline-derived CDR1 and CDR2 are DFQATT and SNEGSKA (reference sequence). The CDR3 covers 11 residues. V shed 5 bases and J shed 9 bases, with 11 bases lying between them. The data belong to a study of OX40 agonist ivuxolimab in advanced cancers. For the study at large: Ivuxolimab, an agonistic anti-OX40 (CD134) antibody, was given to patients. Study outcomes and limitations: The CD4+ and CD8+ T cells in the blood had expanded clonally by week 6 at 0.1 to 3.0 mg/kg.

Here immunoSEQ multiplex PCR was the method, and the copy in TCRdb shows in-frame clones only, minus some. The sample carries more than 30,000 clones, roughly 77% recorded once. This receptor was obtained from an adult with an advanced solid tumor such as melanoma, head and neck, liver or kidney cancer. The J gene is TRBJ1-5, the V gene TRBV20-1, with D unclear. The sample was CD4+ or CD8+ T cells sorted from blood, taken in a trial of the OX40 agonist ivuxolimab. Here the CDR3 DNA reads TGCAGTGCTGCGGGGTCTGGGCCCCAGCATTTT. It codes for CSAAGSGPQHF.